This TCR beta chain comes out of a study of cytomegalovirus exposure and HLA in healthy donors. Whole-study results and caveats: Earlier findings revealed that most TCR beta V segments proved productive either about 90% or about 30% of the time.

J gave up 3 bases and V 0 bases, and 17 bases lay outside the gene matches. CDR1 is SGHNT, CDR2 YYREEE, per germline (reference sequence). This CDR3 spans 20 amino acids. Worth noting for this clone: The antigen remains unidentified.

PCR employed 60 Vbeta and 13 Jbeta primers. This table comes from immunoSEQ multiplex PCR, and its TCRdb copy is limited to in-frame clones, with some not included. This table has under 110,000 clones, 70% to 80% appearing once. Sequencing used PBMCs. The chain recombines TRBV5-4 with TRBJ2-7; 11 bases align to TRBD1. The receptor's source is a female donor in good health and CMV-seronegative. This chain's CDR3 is CASSLDKGQGVPAGGYEQYF. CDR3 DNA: TGTGCCAGCAGCTTGGATAAGGGACAGGGGGTACCAGCGGGAGGCTACGAGCAGTACTTC. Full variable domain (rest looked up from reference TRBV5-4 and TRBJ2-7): ETGVTQSPTHLIKTRGQQVTLRCSSQSGHNTVSWYQQALGQGPQFIFQYYREEENGRGNFPPRFSGLQFPNYSSELNVNALELDDSALYLCASSLDKGQGVPAGGYEQYFGPGTRLTVT.